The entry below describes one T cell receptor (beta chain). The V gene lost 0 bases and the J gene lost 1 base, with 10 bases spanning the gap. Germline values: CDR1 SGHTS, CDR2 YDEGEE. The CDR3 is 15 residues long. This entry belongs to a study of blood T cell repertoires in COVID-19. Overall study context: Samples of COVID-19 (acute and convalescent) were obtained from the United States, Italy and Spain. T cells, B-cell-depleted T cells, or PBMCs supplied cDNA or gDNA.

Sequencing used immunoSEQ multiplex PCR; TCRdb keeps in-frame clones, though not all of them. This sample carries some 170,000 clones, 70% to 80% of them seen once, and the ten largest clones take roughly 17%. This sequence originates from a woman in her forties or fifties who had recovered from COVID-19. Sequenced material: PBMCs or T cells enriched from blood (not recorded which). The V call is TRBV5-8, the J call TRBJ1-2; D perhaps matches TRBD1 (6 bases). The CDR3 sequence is CASSLGDTHNYGYTF. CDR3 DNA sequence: TGTGCCAGCAGCTTGGGGGACACCCATAACTATGGCTACACCTTC.